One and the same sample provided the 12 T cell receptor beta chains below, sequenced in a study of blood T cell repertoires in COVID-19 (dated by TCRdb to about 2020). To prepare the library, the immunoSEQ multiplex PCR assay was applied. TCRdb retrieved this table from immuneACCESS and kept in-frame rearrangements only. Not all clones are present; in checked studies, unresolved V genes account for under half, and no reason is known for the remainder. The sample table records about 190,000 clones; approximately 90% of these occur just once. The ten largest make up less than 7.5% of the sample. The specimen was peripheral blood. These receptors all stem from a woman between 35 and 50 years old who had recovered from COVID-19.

CDR3: CASSQVLGVTEAFF. Here the CDR3 DNA reads TGTGCCAGCAGCCAAGTTTTAGGGGTGACTGAAGCTTTCTTT. The rearrangement links TRBV3-1 (or the pseudogene TRBV3-2) to TRBJ1-1; D perhaps matches TRBD1 (5 bases). V gave up 1 base and J gave up 5 bases, with 11 bases separating them. The CDR3 extends over 14 amino acids. Germline values: CDR1 LGHDT, CDR2 YNNKEL (reference sequence).

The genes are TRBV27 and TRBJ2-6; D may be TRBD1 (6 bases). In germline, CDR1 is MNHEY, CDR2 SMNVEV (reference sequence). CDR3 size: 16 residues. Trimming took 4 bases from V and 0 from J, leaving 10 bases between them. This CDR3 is CASSWQGYSGANVLTF. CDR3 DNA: TGTGCCAGCAGTTGGCAGGGGTACTCTGGGGCCAACGTCCTGACTTTC.

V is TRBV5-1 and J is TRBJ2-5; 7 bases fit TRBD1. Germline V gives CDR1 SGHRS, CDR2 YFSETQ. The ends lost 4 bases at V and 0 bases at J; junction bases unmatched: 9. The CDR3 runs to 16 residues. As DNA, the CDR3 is TGCGCCAGCAGCATGCAGGGGGTCGTCGACCAAGAGACCCAGTACTTC. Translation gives CASSMQGVVDQETQYF.

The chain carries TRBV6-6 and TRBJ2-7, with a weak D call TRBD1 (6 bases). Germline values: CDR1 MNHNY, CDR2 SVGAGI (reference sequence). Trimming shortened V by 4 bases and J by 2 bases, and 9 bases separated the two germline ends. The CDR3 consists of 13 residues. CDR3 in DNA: TGTGCCAGCAGTTCCGGGACAACCTACGAGCAGTACTTC. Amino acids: CASSSGTTYEQYF.

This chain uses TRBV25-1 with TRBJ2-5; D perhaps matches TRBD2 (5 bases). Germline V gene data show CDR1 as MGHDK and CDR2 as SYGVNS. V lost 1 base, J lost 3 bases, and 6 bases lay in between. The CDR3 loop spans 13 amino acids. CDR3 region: CASSELGEETQYF. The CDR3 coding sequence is TGTGCCAGCAGTGAATTGGGAGAAGAGACCCAGTACTTC.

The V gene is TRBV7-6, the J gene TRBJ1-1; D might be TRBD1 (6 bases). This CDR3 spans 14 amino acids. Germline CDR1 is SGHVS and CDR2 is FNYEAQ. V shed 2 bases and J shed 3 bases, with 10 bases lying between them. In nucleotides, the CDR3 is TGTGCCAGCAGCTTATCGACAGGAGACACTGAAGCTTTCTTT. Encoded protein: CASSLSTGDTEAFF. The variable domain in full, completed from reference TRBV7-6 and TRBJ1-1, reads GAGVSQSPRYKVTKRGQDVALRCDPISGHVSLYWYRQALGQGPEFLTYFNYEAQQDKSGLPNDRFSAERPEGSISTLTIQRTEQRDSAMYRCASSLSTGDTEAFFGQGTRLTVV.

The CDR3 region has the DNA TGTGCCAGCAGCCCGACCACAGGGGTCGCTGAAGCTTTCTTT. As protein: CASSPTTGVAEAFF. The rearrangement joins TRBV7-2 to TRBJ1-1; 7 positions match TRBD1. The CDR3 has 14 amino acids. The germline V gene encodes CDR1 SGHTA and CDR2 FQGNSA. Germline trimming cut 5 bases from V and 6 bases from J; bases unmatched to any gene: 9. The complete variable domain, with remaining parts taken from reference TRBV7-2 and TRBJ1-1, reads GAGVSQSPSNKVTEKGKDVELRCDPISGHTALYWYRQSLGQGLEFLIYFQGNSAPDKSGLPSDRFSAERTGGSVSTLTIQRTQQEDSAVYLCASSPTTGVAEAFFGQGTRLTVV.

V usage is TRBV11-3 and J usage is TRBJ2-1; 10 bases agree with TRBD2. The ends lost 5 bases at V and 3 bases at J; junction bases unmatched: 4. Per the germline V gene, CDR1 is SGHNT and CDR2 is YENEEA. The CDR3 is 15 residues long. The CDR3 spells CASSKTSGNYNEQFF. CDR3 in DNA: TGTGCCAGCAGCAAAACTAGCGGGAACTACAATGAGCAGTTCTTC.

CDR3 nucleotide sequence: TGTGCCAGCAGCCGTGCGGGCCCTCGATCCTACAATGAGCAGTTCTTC. This gives the protein CASSRAGPRSYNEQFF. The gene calls are TRBV28 and TRBJ2-1; D possibly corresponds to TRBD2 (5 bases). Germline lookup yields CDR1 MDHEN and CDR2 SYDVKM. Trimming took off 6 bases at V and 1 base at J, with 16 bases between the two ends. The CDR3 sequence is 16 residues long.

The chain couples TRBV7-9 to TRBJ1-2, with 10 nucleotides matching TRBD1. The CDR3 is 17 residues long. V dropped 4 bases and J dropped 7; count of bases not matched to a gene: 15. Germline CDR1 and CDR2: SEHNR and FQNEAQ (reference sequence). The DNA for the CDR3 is TGTGCCAGCAGCTCTGACAGGGGGCCCCATTCCGCGTCTGGCTACACCTTC. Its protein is CASSSDRGPHSASGYTF.

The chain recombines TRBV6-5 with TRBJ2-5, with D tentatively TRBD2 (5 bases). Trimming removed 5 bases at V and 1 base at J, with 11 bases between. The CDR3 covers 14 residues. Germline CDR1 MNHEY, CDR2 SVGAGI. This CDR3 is CASSPSGTQETQYF. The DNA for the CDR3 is TGTGCCAGCAGTCCAAGCGGAACCCAAGAGACCCAGTACTTC.

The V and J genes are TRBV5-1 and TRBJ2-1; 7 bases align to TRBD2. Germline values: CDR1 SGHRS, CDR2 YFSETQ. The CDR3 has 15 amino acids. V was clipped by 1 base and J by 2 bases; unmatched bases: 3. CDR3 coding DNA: TGCGCCAGCAGCTTGATTGCGGGGGCCTACAATGAGCAGTTCTTC. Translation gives CASSLIAGAYNEQFF.